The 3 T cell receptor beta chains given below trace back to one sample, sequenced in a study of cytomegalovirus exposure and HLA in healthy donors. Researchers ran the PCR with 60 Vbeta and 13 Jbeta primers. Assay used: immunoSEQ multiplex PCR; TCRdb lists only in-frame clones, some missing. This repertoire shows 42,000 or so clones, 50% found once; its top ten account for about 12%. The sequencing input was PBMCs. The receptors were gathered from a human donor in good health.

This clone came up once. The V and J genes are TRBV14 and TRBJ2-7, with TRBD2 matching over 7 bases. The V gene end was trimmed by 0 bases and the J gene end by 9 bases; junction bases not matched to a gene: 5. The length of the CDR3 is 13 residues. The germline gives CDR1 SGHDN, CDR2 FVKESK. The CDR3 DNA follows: TGTGCCAGCAGCCAAGAGATGCGGGGGAGGCAGTACTTC. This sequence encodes CASSQEMRGRQYF.

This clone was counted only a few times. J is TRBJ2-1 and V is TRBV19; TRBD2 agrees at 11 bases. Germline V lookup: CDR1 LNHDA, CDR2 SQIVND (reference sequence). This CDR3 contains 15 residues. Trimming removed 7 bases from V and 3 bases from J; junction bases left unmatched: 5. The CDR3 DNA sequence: TGTGCCAGTACCACCGGGACTAGCGGCTACAATGAGCAGTTCTTC. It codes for CASTTGTSGYNEQFF.

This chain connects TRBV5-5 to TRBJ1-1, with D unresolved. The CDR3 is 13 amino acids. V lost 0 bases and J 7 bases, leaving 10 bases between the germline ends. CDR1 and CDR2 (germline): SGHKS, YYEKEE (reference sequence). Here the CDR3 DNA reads TGTGCCAGCAGCTTGGCCCCTCGGAGTGAAGCTTTCTTT. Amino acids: CASSLAPRSEAFF. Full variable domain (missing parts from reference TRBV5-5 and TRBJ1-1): DAGVTQSPTHLIKTRGQQVTLRCSPISGHKSVSWYQQVLGQGPQFIFQYYEKEERGRGNFPDRFSARQFPNYSSELNVNALLLGDSALYLCASSLAPRSEAFFGQGTRLTVV.